This T cell receptor beta chain was captured by sequencing in a study of T cell responses to AZD1222 COVID-19 vaccine. About the study: Pooled together were second doses at about 4 or about 12 weeks.

Study findings and constraints: Among those given AZD1222, only 6 or 7 were seropositive at baseline.

J lost 8 bases, V lost 3 bases, and 5 bases had no gene match. The length of the CDR3 is 13 residues. Germline V gene sequence: CDR1 KGHSH, CDR2 LQKENI. As for this clone: Antigen specificity is unknown.

Profiling relied on immunoSEQ multiplex PCR, and the TCRdb table lists in-frame clones only, not all of them. The data show some 40,000 clones, around 82% seen once. Sequencing was performed on peripheral blood, taken on day 0 of AZD1222 vaccination. The sequence derives from an adult in good health. J is TRBJ1-2 and V is TRBV18; TRBD1 matches at 8 bases. The CDR3 region is CASSPDRDQGYTF. In nucleotides, the CDR3 is TGTGCCAGCTCACCGGACAGGGATCAAGGCTACACCTTC.